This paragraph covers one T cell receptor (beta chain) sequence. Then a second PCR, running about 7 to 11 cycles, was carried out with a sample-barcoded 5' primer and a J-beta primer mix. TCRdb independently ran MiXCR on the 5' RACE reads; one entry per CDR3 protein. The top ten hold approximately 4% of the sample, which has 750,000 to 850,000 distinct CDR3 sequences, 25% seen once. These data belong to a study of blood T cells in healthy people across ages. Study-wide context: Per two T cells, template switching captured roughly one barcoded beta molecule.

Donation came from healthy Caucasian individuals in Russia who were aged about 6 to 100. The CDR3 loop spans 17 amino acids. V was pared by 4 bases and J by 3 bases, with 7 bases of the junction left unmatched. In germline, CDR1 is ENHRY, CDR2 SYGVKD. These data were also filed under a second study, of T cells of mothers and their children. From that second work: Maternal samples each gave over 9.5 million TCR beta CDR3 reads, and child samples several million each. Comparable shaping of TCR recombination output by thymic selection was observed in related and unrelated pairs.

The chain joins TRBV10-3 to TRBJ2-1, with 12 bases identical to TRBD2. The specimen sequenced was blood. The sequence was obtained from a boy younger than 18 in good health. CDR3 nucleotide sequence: TGTGCCATCAGTGGGTCCCTGGGACTAGCGGGCTACAATGAGCAGTTCTTC. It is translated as CAISGSLGLAGYNEQFF.